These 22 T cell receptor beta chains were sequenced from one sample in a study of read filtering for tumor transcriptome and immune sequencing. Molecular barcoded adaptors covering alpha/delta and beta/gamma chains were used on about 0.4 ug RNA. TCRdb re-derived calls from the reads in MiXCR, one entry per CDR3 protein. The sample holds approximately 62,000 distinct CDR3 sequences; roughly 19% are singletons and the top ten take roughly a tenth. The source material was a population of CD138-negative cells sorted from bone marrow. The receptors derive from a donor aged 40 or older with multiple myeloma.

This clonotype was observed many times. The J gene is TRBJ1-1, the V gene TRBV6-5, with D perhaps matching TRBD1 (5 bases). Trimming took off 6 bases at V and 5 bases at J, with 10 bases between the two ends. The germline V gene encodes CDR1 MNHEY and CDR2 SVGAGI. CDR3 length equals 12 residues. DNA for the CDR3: TGTGCCAGCAGACCGCGGGGGACTGAAGCTTTCTTT. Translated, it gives CASRPRGTEAFF.

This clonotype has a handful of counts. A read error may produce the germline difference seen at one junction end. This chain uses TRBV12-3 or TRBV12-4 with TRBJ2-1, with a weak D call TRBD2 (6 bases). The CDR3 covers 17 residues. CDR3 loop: CASRRGLSGDNLNGQFF. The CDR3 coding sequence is TGTGCCAGCAGACGAGGACTTAGCGGTGATAACCTTAATGGGCAGTTCTTC.

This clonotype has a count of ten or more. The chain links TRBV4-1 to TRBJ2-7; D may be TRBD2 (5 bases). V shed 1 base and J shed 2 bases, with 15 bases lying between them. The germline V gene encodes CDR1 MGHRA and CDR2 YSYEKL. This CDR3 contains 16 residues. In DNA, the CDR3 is TGCGCCAGCAGCCAAGTAGGAGAGGGTCTCACCTACGAGCAGTACTTC. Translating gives CASSQVGEGLTYEQYF.

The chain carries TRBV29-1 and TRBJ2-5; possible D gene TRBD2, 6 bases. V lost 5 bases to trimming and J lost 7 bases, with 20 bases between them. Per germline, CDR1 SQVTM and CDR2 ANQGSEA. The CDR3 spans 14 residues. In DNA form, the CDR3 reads TGCAGCGTTTGGCCGGGGCCTTCCGGGGGGACCCAGTACTTC. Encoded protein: CSVWPGPSGGTQYF.

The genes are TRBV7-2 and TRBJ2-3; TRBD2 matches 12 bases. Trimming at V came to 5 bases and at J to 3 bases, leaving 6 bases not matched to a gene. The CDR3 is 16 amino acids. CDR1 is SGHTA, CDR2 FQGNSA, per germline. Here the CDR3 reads CASSRRLAGETDTQYF. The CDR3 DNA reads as TGTGCCAGCAGCCGACGACTAGCGGGGGAGACAGATACGCAGTATTTT.

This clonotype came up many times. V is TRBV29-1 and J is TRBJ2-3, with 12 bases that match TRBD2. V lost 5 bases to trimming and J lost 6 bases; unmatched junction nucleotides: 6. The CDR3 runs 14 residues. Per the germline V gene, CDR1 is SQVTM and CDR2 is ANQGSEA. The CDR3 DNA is TGCAGCGTTACCAGACTAGCGGGAGTCGATACGCAGTATTTT. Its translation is CSVTRLAGVDTQYF.

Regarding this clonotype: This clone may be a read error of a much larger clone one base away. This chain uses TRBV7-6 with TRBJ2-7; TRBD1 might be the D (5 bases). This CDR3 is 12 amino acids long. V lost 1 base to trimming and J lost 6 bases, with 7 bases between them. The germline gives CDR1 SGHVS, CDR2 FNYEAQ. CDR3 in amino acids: CASSLDDSEQYF. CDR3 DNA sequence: TGTGCCAGCAGCTTAGACGACAGCGAGCAGTACTTC.

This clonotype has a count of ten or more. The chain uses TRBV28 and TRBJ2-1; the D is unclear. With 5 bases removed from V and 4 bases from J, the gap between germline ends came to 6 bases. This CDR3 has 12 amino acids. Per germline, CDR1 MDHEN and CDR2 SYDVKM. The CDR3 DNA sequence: TGTGCCAGCAGTATTGCGTACAATGAGCAGTTCTTC. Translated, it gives CASSIAYNEQFF.

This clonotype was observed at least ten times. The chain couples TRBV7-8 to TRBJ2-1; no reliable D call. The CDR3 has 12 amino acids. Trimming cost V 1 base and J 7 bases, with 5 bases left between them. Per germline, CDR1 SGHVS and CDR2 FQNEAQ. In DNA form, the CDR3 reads TGTGCCAGCAGCTTAGTGGGGAATGAGCAGTTCTTC. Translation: CASSLVGNEQFF.

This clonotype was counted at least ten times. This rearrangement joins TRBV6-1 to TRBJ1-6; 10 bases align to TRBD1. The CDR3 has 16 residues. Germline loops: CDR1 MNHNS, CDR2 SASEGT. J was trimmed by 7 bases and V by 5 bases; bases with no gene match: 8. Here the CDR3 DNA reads TGTGCCAGCAGTACCCCTGACAGGGGGCACAATTCACCCCTCCACTTT. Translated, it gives CASSTPDRGHNSPLHF.

CDR3 amino acids: CASSSQPGAGAYNEQFF. CDR3 in DNA: TGTGCCAGCAGCTCCCAACCAGGTGCGGGAGCCTACAATGAGCAGTTCTTC. V usage is TRBV11-2 and J usage is TRBJ2-1, with TRBD2 identical over 7 bases. The length of the CDR3 is 17 residues. V lost 4 bases and J lost 2; bases outside the gene matches: 11. CDR1 is SGHAT, CDR2 FQNNGV, per germline.

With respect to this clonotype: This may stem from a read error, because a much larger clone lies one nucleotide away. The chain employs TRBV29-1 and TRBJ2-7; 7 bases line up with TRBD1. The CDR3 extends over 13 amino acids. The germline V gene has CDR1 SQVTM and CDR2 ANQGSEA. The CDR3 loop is CSVGPTGNDERYF. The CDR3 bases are TGCAGCGTTGGGCCGACAGGGAACGACGAGCGGTACTTC.

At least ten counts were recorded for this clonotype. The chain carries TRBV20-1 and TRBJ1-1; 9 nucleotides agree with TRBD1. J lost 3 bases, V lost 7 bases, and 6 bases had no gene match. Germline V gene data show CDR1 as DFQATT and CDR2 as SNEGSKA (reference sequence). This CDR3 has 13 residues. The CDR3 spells CSGSQGADTEAFF. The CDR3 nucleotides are TGCAGTGGATCACAGGGGGCGGACACTGAAGCTTTCTTT.

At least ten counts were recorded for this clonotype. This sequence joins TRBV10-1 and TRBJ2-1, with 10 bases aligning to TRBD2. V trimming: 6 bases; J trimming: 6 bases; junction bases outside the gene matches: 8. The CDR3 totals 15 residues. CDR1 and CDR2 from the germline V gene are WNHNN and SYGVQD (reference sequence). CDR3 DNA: TGCGCCAGCAGCGATTCTAGCGGGGGCCTCAATGAGCAGTTCTTC. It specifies CASSDSSGGLNEQFF.

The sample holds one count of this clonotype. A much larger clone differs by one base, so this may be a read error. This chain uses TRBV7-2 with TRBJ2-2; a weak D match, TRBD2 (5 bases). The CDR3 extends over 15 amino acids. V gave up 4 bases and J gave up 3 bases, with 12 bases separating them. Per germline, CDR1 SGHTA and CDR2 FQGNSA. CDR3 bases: TGTGCCAGCAGCTCTACTAGAGTTTACACCGGGGAGCTGTTTTTT. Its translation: CASSSTRVYTGELFF.

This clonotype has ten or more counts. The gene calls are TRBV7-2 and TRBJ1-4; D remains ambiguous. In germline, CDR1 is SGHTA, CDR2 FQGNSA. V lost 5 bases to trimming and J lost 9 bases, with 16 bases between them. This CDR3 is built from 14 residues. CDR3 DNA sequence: TGTGCCAGCAGCCCCCGGGATGAGGAGAAAAAACTGTTTTTT. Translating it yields CASSPRDEEKKLFF.

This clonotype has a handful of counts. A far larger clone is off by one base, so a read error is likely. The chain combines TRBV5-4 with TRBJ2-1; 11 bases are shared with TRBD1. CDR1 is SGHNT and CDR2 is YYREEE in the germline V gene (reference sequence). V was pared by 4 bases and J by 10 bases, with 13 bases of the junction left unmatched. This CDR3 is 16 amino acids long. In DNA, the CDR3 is TGTGCCAGCAGCGGGGGCCGGGACAGGGGGTTGGACGAGCAGTTCTTC. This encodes CASSGGRDRGLDEQFF.

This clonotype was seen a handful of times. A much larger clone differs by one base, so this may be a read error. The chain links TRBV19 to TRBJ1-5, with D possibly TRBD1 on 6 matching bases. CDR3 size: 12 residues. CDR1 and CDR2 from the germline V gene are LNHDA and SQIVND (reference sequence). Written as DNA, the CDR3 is TGTGGAACAGGGAATGAATATCAGCCCCAGCATTTT. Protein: CGTGNEYQPQHF.

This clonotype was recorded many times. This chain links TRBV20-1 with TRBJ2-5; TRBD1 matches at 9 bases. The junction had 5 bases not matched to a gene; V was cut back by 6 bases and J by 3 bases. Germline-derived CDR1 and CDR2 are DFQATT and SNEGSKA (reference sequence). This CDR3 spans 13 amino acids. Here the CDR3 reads CSAHTGGEETQYF. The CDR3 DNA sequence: TGCAGTGCCCACACAGGGGGCGAAGAGACCCAGTACTTC.

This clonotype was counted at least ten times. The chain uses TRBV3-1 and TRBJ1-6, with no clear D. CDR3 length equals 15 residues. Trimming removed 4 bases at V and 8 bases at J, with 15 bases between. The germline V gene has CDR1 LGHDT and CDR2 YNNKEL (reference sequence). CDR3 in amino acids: CASSPRRIRDSPLHF. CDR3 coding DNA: TGTGCCAGCAGCCCCAGACGGATTCGGGATTCACCCCTCCACTTT.

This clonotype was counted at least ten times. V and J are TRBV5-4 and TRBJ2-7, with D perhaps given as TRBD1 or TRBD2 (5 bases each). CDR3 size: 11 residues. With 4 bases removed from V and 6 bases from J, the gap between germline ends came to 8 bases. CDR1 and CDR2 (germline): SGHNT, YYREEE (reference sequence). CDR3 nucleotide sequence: TGTGCCAGCAGCCTAGGGACCGAGCAGTACTTC. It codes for CASSLGTEQYF. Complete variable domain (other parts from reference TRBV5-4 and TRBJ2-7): ETGVTQSPTHLIKTRGQQVTLRCSSQSGHNTVSWYQQALGQGPQFIFQYYREEENGRGNFPPRFSGLQFPNYSSELNVNALELDDSALYLCASSLGTEQYFGPGTRLTVT.

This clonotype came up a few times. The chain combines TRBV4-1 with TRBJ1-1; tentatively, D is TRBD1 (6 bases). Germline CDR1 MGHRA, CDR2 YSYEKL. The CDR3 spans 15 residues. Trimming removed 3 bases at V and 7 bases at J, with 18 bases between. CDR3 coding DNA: TGCGCCAGCAGCCAGGTGACAGGCGGTAGGGGTGAAGCTTTCTTT. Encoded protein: CASSQVTGGRGEAFF.